Below are 9 T cell receptor beta chains sequenced from a single sample in a study of PD-L1 blockade in urothelial cancer. The repertoire was sequenced with immunoSEQ multiplex PCR; TCRdb's copy has only in-frame clones and lacks some. Of about 48,000 clones in the sample, approximately 86% were seen once. Specified time point: peripheral blood 6 weeks after treatment start. The starting material was PBMCs, obtained around atezolizumab (anti-PD-L1) treatment. The source is a man in his 60s with urothelial cancer.

The V gene is TRBV6-1, the J gene TRBJ1-6; D is ambiguous. This CDR3 is 14 amino acids long. Germline V gives CDR1 MNHNS, CDR2 SASEGT. V was trimmed by 7 bases and J by 7 bases, leaving 14 bases between them. In DNA, the CDR3 is TGTGCCAGCATGTTCGCGGTTTTGAATTCACCCCTCCACTTT. Protein sequence: CASMFAVLNSPLHF.

The chain couples TRBV9 to TRBJ2-5; tentative D call: TRBD1 (6 bases). CDR3 length: 15 residues. Germline values: CDR1 SGDLS, CDR2 YYNGEE. The V and J ends lost 3 bases and 5 bases respectively, with 17 bases between them. The CDR3 region is CASSAQGSLGETQYF. The DNA for the CDR3 is TGTGCCAGCAGCGCACAGGGCTCGTTGGGGGAGACCCAGTACTTC.

This clone showed up just once. The chain combines TRBV2 with TRBJ2-7; 13 bases are a match to TRBD2. CDR1 SNHLY and CDR2 FYNNEI come from the germline V gene. V dropped 6 bases and J dropped 2; count of bases not matched to a gene: 1. CDR3 length: 14 residues. The DNA for the CDR3 is TGTGCCAGCAGGGGACTAGCGGGGACCTACGAGCAGTACTTC. Translated, it gives CASRGLAGTYEQYF.

As DNA, the CDR3 is TGTGCCAGCTCACCAACAGGTACGAGTGAGCAGTTCTTC. Protein product: CASSPTGTSEQFF. This chain links TRBV18 with TRBJ2-1; D perhaps matches TRBD1 (5 bases). The V end was cut by 2 bases, the J end by 9 bases, with 11 bases between. Germline V gives CDR1 KGHSH, CDR2 LQKENI. The CDR3 extends over 13 amino acids.

This clone was observed a few times. The chain is built from TRBV5-1 and TRBJ1-2; TRBD1 matches at 7 bases. Trimming at V came to 3 bases and at J to 1 base, leaving 6 bases not matched to a gene. The germline V gene encodes CDR1 SGHRS and CDR2 YFSETQ. CDR3 length equals 15 residues. This chain's CDR3 is CASSSLQGSNYGYTF. The CDR3 DNA is TGCGCCAGCAGCTCACTACAGGGGAGTAACTATGGCTACACCTTC.

The table lists this clone with a few counts. The rearrangement uses TRBV30 and TRBJ1-4, with D tentatively TRBD1 (6 bases). V dropped 3 bases and J dropped 8 bases, with 16 bases sitting between them. The CDR3 is 14 residues long. Germline V CDR1 and CDR2: GTSNPN, SVGIG (reference sequence). In DNA form, the CDR3 reads TGTGCCTGGAGAGTTGGCAGGGGCATCGAAAAACTGTTTTTT. Encoded protein: CAWRVGRGIEKLFF. Variable domain in full (rest from reference TRBV30 and TRBJ1-4): SQTIHQWPATLVQPVGSPLSLECTVEGTSNPNLYWYRQAAGRGLQLLFYSVGIGQISSEVPQNLSASRPQDRQFILSSKKLLLSDSGFYLCAWRVGRGIEKLFFGSGTQLSVL.

The sample holds one count of this clone. The V and J genes are TRBV15 and TRBJ2-7, with D tentatively TRBD2 (6 bases). V was clipped by 4 bases and J by 5 bases, with 15 bases between them. The germline CDR1 and CDR2 sequences are LNHNV and YYDKDF (reference sequence). The CDR3 spans 14 residues. DNA of the CDR3: TGTGCCACCAGCACCCGGACGGGCGGGGACGAGCAGTACTTC. This sequence encodes CATSTRTGGDEQYF. Full variable domain (remainder filled in from reference TRBV15 and TRBJ2-7): DAMVIQNPRYQVTQFGKPVTLSCSQTLNHNVMYWYQQKSSQAPKLLFHYYDKDFNNEADTPDNFQSRRPNTSFCFLDIRSPGLGDTAMYLCATSTRTGGDEQYFGPGTRLTVT.

J is TRBJ2-2 and V is TRBV7-9, with TRBD1 matching 7 bases. V was clipped by 6 bases and J by 4 bases; unmatched bases: 8. The CDR3 sequence is 15 residues long. Looked up from germline, CDR1 is SEHNR and CDR2 is FQNEAQ (reference sequence). DNA of the CDR3: TGTGCCAGCAGAAGAACAGGGGTGCCCACCGGGGAGCTGTTTTTT. Protein sequence: CASRRTGVPTGELFF.

The chain employs TRBV29-1 and TRBJ2-2, with 11 bases fitting TRBD2. J gave up 4 bases and V 7 bases, and 8 bases lay outside the gene matches. This CDR3 region has 15 residues. Per the germline V gene, CDR1 is SQVTM and CDR2 is ANQGSEA. The CDR3 region has the DNA TGCAGCGCTCTTAGCGGGGGGGAACGCACCGGGGAGCTGTTTTTT. It yields the protein CSALSGGERTGELFF.